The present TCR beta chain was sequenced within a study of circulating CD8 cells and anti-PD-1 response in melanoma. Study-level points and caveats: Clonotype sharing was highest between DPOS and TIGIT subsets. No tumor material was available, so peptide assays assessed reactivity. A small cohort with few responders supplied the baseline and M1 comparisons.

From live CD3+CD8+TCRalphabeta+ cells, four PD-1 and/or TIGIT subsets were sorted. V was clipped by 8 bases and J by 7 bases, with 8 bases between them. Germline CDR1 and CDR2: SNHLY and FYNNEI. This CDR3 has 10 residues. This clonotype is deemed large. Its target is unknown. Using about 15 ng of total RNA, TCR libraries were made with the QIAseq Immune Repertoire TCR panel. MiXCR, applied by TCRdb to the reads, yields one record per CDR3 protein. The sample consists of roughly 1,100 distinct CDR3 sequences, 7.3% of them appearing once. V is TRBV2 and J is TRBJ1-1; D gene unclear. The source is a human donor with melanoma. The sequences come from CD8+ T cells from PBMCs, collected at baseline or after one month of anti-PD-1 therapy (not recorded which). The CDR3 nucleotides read TGTGCCAGCGCGAATTTTGAAGCTTTCTTT. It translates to CASANFEAFF. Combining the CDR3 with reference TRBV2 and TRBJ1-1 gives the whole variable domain EPEVTQTPSHQVTQMGQEVILRCVPISNHLYFYWYRQILGQKVEFLVSFYNNEISEKSEIFDDQFSVERPDGSNFTLKIRSTKLEDSAMYFCASANFEAFFGQGTRLTVV.